This TCR beta chain emerged from a study of T cell responses to AZD1222 COVID-19 vaccine. Per germline, CDR1 MNHEY and CDR2 SVGAGI. This CDR3 comprises 15 residues. Combined were second doses at about 4 or about 12 weeks. Sequencing used immunoSEQ multiplex PCR; TCRdb keeps in-frame clones, though not all of them. Among some 190,000 clones listed, about nine tenths were seen once. General study points: At baseline, just 5 or 6 AZD1222 recipients tested seropositive. Most donors were white British and more were female, and clonal diversity was possibly underestimated. Spike-specific TCR breadth rose after two AZD1222 doses, and depth rose as well.

Comment on this clone: Its antigen is still unknown. A junction end diverges from the germline sequence, so it may reflect a read error.

The sequencing used peripheral blood, collected 28 days after the second AZD1222 dose. The TCR was taken from an adult who received the AZD1222 COVID-19 vaccine. This sequence joins TRBV6-5 and TRBJ2-2, with D tentatively TRBD1 (5 bases). CDR3: CASSYLRQLTGELFF. Written as DNA, the CDR3 is TGTGCCAGCAGTTACTTACGACAGCTCACCGGTGAGCTGTTTTTT.